This section outlines one TCR beta chain sequence together with its context. Its antigen is currently unknown. The CDR3 totals 17 residues. CDR1 SGHRS and CDR2 YFSETQ come from the germline V gene. The trim removed 0 bases at V and 3 bases at J, leaving 6 bases unmatched. The data derive from a study of T cells in localized non-small cell lung cancer. Broader study findings: Peak T cell clonality was found in uninvolved adjacent lung, exceeding tumor. In adjacent lung appeared a median about 57 of the top 100 tumor clones. A higher density of T cells in blood coincided with extended overall survival.

Some clones are missing from TCRdb's copy, which holds only in-frame ones; the method was immunoSEQ multiplex PCR. The repertoire holds approximately 28,000 clones, roughly 80% seen once, with 5% to 6.5% in the top ten. The source of this sequence is a man aged 40-75 years with stage III lung adenocarcinoma. The chain has TRBV5-1 and TRBJ2-2; 9 nucleotides align to TRBD2. This specimen was peripheral blood mononuclear cells, taken before any cancer treatment. In nucleotides, the CDR3 is TGCGCCAGCAGCTTGGGGGTTAGCGGGAGAGACACCGGGGAGCTGTTTTTT. It specifies CASSLGVSGRDTGELFF.